This T cell receptor beta chain was documented in a study of T cell responses to AZD1222 COVID-19 vaccine. Profiling relied on immunoSEQ multiplex PCR, and the TCRdb table lists in-frame clones only, not all of them. The table lists about 140,000 clones, around 93% of them singletons. Remarks on this clone: Its target is unknown.

Overall study results and limits: Every sample of the repertoires postdated the peak T cell response. Nearly half of unique spike-specific TCRs reportedly avoided B.1.351 and B.1.1.7 mutated regions.

Pooling of second doses given at about 4 or about 12 weeks was done. The CDR3 is 17 residues long. CDR1 and CDR2 (germline): MNHEY, SMNVEV (reference sequence). Trimming cost V 7 bases and J 6 bases; bases outside gene matches: 12. The rearrangement joins TRBV27 to TRBJ2-2, with 12 nucleotides matching TRBD2. This material consisted of peripheral blood, taken 28 days after the second AZD1222 dose. This receptor was obtained from an adult who received the AZD1222 COVID-19 vaccine. Here the CDR3 reads CASTPTSGRTSSGELFF. The CDR3 DNA follows: TGTGCCAGCACCCCGACTAGCGGGAGAACTTCATCCGGGGAGCTGTTTTTT.